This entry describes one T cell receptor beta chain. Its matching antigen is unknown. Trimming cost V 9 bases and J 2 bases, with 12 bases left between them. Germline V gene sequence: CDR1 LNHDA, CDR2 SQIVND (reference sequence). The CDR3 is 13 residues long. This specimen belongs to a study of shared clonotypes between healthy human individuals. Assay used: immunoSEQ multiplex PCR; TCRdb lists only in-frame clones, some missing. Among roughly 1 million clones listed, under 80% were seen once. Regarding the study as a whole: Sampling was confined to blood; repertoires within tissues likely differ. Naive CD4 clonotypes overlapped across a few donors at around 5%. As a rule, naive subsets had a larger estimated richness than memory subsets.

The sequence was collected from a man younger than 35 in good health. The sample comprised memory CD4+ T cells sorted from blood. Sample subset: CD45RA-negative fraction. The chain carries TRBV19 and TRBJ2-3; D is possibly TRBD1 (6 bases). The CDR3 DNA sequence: TGTGCCAGCTCACAGGGCAACACAGATACGCAGTATTTT. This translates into CASSQGNTDTQYF.